This entry lists 13 T cell receptor beta chains sequenced from one sample in a study of T-cell reconstitution after alpha-beta-depleted transplantation in children. During its preparation, the TCRbeta library received unique molecular identifiers. MiXCR, run by TCRdb on the PCR reads, gives a single entry per CDR3 protein. The table shows about 640,000 distinct CDR3 sequences, with roughly 15% occurring only once. Sequenced material: PBMCs from the stem cell graft donor, taken from the stem cell graft. Receptors were obtained from a human donor who donated a stem cell graft to a child with acute myeloid leukemia.

Many counts were recorded for this clonotype. V usage is TRBV20-1 and J usage is TRBJ2-7; D is unclear. V was clipped by 0 bases and J by 9 bases, with 24 bases between them. The CDR3 loop spans 16 amino acids. CDR1 and CDR2 from the germline V gene are DFQATT and SNEGSKA (reference sequence). Here the CDR3 reads CSARDPTPVGPTGQYV. Here the CDR3 DNA reads TGCAGTGCTAGAGATCCCACCCCGGTAGGACCCACGGGGCAGTACGTC.

The chain joins TRBV12-3 or TRBV12-4 to TRBJ2-6; maybe TRBD1 (6 bases). Trimming shortened V by 6 bases and J by 5 bases, and 14 bases separated the two germline ends. The CDR3 totals 15 residues. The CDR3 sequence is CASRLPGDRANVLTF. CDR3 in DNA: TGTGCCAGCAGGCTCCCCGGGGACAGGGCCAACGTCCTGACTTTC.

V and J are TRBV4-1 and TRBJ2-7, with unresolved D. V was pared by 0 bases and J by 4 bases, with 7 bases between. This CDR3 spans 13 amino acids. The germline CDR1 and CDR2 sequences are MGHRA and YSYEKL. CDR3 sequence (DNA): TGCGCCAGCAGCCAAGAAAACGGATACGAGCAGTACGTC. Translation gives CASSQENGYEQYV.

The V and J genes are TRBV11-2 and TRBJ2-1; D uncertain. The CDR3 covers 12 residues. Germline lookup yields CDR1 SGHAT and CDR2 FQNNGV. Trimming stripped 4 bases from V and 14 bases from J, with 15 bases between. The CDR3 sequence: CASSSSWQEKFF. CDR3 coding DNA: TGTGCCAGCAGCTCGAGTTGGCAGGAAAAGTTCTTC.

This clonotype was observed many times. The rearrangement joins TRBV20-1 to TRBJ2-7; 10 bases are a match to TRBD2. CDR1 is DFQATT, CDR2 SNEGSKA, per germline (reference sequence). The CDR3 sequence is 13 residues long. The V segment lost 5 bases and the J segment 2 bases; nucleotides outside the gene matches: 3. The CDR3 region is CSAGLADAYEQYF. The CDR3 bases are TGCAGTGCTGGACTAGCGGACGCCTACGAGCAGTACTTC.

This clonotype occurred many times. This chain connects TRBV9 to TRBJ2-6; D is undetermined. CDR1 is SGDLS and CDR2 is YYNGEE in the germline V gene. CDR3 length equals 17 residues. Trimming took 0 bases from V and 0 from J, leaving 10 bases between them. Written as DNA, the CDR3 is TGTGCCAGCAGCGTAGGGAGAGAGCGCTCTGGGGCCAACGTCCTGACTTTC. Amino acid sequence: CASSVGRERSGANVLTF.

This clonotype showed up many times. The chain has TRBV7-2 and TRBJ2-3, with D possibly being TRBD2 (6 bases). Trimming removed 7 bases at V and 0 bases at J, with 11 bases between. The CDR3 has 14 amino acids. Germline CDR1 and CDR2: SGHTA and FQGNSA. The CDR3 reads CASTLGTSTDTQYF. The CDR3, as DNA: TGTGCCAGCACCCTCGGGACTAGCACAGATACGCAGTATTTT.

This clonotype was picked up a small number of times. The chain links TRBV12-2 to TRBJ1-1. TRBV12-2 is a pseudogene segment. This CDR3 is 17 amino acids long. CDR3 sequence reads: CASRPTLYGFKYTEAFF. CDR3 nucleotides: TGTGCAAGTCGCCCGACGCTATACGGATTTAAGTACACTGAAGCTTTCTTT.

The chain joins TRBV9 to TRBJ2-2; the D gene is possibly TRBD2 (6 bases). This CDR3 spans 15 amino acids. The V gene lost 4 bases and the J gene lost 3 bases, with 13 bases spanning the gap. Germline V gene sequence: CDR1 SGDLS, CDR2 YYNGEE. The chain's CDR3 is CASSTYSGDTGELFF. Written as DNA, the CDR3 is TGTGCCAGCAGCACTTACTCGGGGGACACCGGGGAGCTGTTTTTT.

This chain links TRBV5-1 with TRBJ1-1; D is unresolved. The CDR3 loop spans 15 amino acids. V was trimmed by 5 bases and J by 2 bases, leaving 16 bases between them. Germline CDR1 and CDR2: SGHRS and YFSETQ. DNA of the CDR3: TGCGCCAGCAGTAGAAGTAGGGCGGACAACACTGAAGCTTTCTTT. It codes for CASSRSRADNTEAFF.

The chain recombines TRBV20-1 with TRBJ1-5; 8 nucleotides agree with TRBD1. The J segment lost 7 bases and the V segment lost 3 bases, leaving 8 bases of the junction unmatched. This CDR3 comprises 14 residues. CDR1 is DFQATT, CDR2 SNEGSKA, per germline (reference sequence). This CDR3 reads CSASWGGTGQPQHF. The CDR3 nucleotides are TGCAGTGCTAGCTGGGGGGGGACAGGACAGCCCCAGCATTTT.

The chain uses TRBV9 and TRBJ1-1, with a weak D call TRBD1 (5 bases). Trimming removed 3 bases from V and 1 base from J, with 13 bases in between. Germline-derived CDR1 and CDR2 are SGDLS and YYNGEE. The CDR3 totals 15 residues. CDR3 sequence reads: CASSARGTGNTEAFF. The DNA of the CDR3 is TGTGCCAGCAGCGCGCGGGGGACGGGGAACACTGAAGCTTTCTTT.

This clonotype occurred many times. Compared with germline, one end of the junction differs, possibly owing to a read error. The chain couples TRBV20-1 to TRBJ2-1, with D uncertain. CDR3 length: 11 amino acids. Germline lookup yields CDR1 DFQATT and CDR2 SNEGSKA (reference sequence). CDR3 sequence: CSARVYYEQFF. The DNA for the CDR3 is TGCAGTGCTAGAGTCTACTATGAGCAGTTCTTC.